The next 5 T cell receptor beta chains were all read from a single sample in a study of tumor-infiltrating lymphocytes in primary liver carcinoma. The researchers produced TCR beta cDNA from around 0.5 ug total RNA with a constant-region primer. TCR beta libraries came from three nested multiplex PCR rounds using slightly modified ARM-PCR. TRBV1-TRBV30 forward primers paired with a C-beta reverse primer were used in the first two PCR rounds, which ran approximately 11 cycles each. TCRdb used MiXCR to reprocess the multiplex PCR reads, holding one entry per CDR3 protein. The sample shows roughly 40,000 distinct CDR3 sequences, more than 70% of them seen only once. It was from around 20-30 mg of unsorted bulk tissue that RNA and DNA were co-extracted. The specimen sequenced was tumor-adjacent normal liver tissue. Receptors were obtained from a woman in her twenties or thirties with primary liver carcinoma and hepatitis B virus infection.

Points on this clonotype: A junction end diverges from the germline sequence, so it may reflect a read error. The chain couples TRBV29-1 to TRBJ2-5; D possibly corresponds to TRBD1 (5 bases). CDR1 is SQVTM, CDR2 ANQGSEA, per germline. This CDR3 spans 13 amino acids. The CDR3, as DNA: TGCAGCGTTGATTGGGCAGGGCAAGGGACCCAGTACTTC. Its translation: CSVDWAGQGTQYF.

This clonotype occurred many times. The chain uses TRBV11-1 and TRBJ2-1; D possibly corresponds to TRBD1 (6 bases). There are 15 residues in the CDR3. The V end was cut by 5 bases, the J end by 0 bases, with 11 bases between. CDR1 is SGHAT, CDR2 FQDESV, per germline (reference sequence). The CDR3 DNA reads TGTGCCAGCAGCCGGAGACAGGCCTCCTACAATGAGCAGTTCTTC. Translating gives CASSRRQASYNEQFF.

In this sample, this clonotype turned up once. One junction end disagrees with the germline gene, perhaps due to a read error. The chain combines TRBV7-8 with TRBJ2-1; D unclear. The CDR3 length is 11 residues. Germline V gives CDR1 SGHVS, CDR2 FQNEAQ. DNA of the CDR3: TGTGTCAGCAGCTTAATGAAAGAGCAATTCTTC. Encoded protein: CVSSLMKEQFF.

On this clonotype itself: This clone may be a read error of a much larger clone one base away. The J gene is TRBJ1-1, the V gene TRBV7-9; the D gene is possibly TRBD1 (6 bases). The CDR3 extends over 13 amino acids. Germline V CDR1 and CDR2: SEHNR, FQNEAQ (reference sequence). CDR3 loop: CAISAQGWAEAFF. The CDR3 DNA reads as TGTGCCATCAGCGCACAGGGATGGGCTGAAGCTTTCTTT.

Notes on this clonotype: At one end the junction does not follow the germline gene, possibly because of a read error. V and J are TRBV11-1 and TRBJ2-7; perhaps TRBD2 as D (5 bases). The CDR3 sequence is 14 residues long. The germline V gene encodes CDR1 SGHAT and CDR2 FQDESV (reference sequence). The CDR3 nucleotides are TGTGTTAGCAGCTTAGCGACGGCCTCCTACGGGCAGTACTTT. Translating it yields CVSSLATASYGQYF. The whole variable domain, remainder taken from reference TRBV11-1 and TRBJ2-7, is EAEVAQSPRYKITEKSQAVAFWCDPISGHATLYWYRQILGQGPELLVQFQDESVVDDSQLPKDRFSAERLKGVDSTLKIQPAELGDSAMYLCVSSLATASYGQYFGPGTRLTVT.